The present T cell receptor beta chain was sequenced within a study of T cell clonality in common variable immunodeficiency. Findings and limits, study-wide: Compared with controls, CVID subjects had fewer shared TCRbeta clones. T cell subpopulation sequencing would be needed to explain CVID clonality. In common variable immunodeficiency, TCR beta chains reportedly carried fewer deletions and N-nucleotide insertions.

A word on this clone: Its antigen is unidentified. The sequence runs out 3 residues before the end of the CDR3; the remainder is reconstructed from the germline J gene.

V lost 3 bases and J lost 7, with 18 bases in between. The CDR3 is 15 amino acids. CDR1 KGHSH and CDR2 LQKENI come from the germline V gene. Measured with immunoSEQ multiplex PCR; TCRdb has only the in-frame clones, and not every one. This sample shows roughly 42,000 clones and no singletons; 5% to 6.5% rests with the ten largest. The sequence came from a human donor with common variable immunodeficiency. The material sequenced was peripheral blood mononuclear cells. This chain connects TRBV18 to TRBJ2-5, with D maybe TRBD1 (7 bases). The sequenced part of the CDR3 DNA is TGTGCCAGCTCACCCCGACAGGAGGGGGCTGGGACC. Protein sequence: CASSPRQEGAGT. The CDR3 in full is CASSPRQEGAGTQYF. The entire variable domain, with the rest obtained from reference TRBV18 and TRBJ2-5, is as follows: NAGVMQNPRHLVRRRGQEARLRCSPMKGHSHVYWYRQLPEEGLKFMVYLQKENIIDESGMPKERFSAEFPKEGPSILRIQQVVRGDSAAYFCASSPRQEGAGTQYFGPGTRLLVL.